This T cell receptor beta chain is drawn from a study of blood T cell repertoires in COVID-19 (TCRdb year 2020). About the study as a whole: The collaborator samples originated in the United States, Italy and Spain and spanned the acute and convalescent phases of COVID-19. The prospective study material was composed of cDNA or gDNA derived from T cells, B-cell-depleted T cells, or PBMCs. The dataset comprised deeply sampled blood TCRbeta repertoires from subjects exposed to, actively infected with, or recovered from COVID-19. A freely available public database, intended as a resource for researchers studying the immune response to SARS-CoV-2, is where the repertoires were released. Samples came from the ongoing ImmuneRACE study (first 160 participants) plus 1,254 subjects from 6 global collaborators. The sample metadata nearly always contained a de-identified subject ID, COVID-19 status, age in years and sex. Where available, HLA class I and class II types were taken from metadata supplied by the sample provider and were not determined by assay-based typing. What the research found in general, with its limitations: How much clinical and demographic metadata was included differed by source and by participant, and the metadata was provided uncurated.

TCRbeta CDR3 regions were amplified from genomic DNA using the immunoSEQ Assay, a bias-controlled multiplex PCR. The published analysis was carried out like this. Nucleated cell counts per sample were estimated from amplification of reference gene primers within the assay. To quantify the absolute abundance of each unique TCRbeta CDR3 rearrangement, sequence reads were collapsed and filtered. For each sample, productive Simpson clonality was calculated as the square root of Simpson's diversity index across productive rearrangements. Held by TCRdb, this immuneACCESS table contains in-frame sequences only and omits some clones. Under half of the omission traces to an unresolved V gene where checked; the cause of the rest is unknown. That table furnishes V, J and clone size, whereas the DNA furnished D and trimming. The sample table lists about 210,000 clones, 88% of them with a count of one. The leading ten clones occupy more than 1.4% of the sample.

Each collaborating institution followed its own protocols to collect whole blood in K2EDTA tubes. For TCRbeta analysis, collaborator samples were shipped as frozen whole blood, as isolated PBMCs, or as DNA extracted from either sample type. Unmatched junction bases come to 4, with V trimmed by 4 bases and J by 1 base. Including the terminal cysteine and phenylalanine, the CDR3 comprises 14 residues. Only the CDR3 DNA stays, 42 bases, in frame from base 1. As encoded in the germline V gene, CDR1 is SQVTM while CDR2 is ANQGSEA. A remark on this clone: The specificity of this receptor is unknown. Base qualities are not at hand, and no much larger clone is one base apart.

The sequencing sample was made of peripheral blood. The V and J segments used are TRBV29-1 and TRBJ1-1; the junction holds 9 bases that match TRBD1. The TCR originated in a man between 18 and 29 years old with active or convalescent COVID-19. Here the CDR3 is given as CSVATGGSNTEAFF. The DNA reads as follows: TGCAGCGTTGCCACAGGGGGCTCGAACACTGAAGCTTTCTTT.